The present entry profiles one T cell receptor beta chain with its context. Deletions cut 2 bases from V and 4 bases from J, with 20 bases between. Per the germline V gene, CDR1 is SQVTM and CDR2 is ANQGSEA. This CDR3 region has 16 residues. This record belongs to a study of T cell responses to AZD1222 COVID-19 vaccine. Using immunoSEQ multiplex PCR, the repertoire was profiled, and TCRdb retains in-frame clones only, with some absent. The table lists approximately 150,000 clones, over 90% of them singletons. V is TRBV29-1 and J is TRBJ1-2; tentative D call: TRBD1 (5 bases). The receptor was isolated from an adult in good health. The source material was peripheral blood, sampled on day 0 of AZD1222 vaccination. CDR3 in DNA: TGCAGCGTTGAAACAAGCAGGGTCTCCCCCCTCTATGGCTACACCTTC. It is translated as CSVETSRVSPLYGYTF.